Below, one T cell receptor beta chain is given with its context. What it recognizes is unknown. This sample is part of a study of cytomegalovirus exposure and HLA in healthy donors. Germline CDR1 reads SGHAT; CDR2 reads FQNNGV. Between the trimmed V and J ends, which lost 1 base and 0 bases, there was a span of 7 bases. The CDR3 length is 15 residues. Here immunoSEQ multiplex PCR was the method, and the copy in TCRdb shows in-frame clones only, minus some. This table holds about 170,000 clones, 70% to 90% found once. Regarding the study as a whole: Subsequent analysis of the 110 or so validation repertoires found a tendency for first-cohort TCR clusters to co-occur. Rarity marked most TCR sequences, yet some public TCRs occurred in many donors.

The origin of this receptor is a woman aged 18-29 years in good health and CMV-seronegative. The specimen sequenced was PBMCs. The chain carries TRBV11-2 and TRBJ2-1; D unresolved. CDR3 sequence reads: CASSLGGSSYNEQFF. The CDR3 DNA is TGTGCCAGCAGCTTAGGAGGAAGCTCCTACAATGAGCAGTTCTTC.